This T cell receptor (beta chain) is from a study of a mutant IDH1 vaccine in newly diagnosed glioma. Time point specified: week 35, safety follow-up. The study gave 300 ug of mutant IDH1 20-mer peptide per vaccine dose, with topical imiquimod. V lost 3 bases to trimming and J lost 3 bases, with 8 bases between them. The CDR3 consists of 13 residues. CDR1 is LNHDA and CDR2 is SQIVND in the germline V gene (reference sequence). Turning to this clone: Its antigen remains unknown.

TCRdb's copy holds only in-frame clones and misses some; the assay was immunoSEQ multiplex PCR. In the table there are 65,000 to 85,000 clones, about 88% of which are singletons. The source is a man between 25 and 39 years old with glioma. The material was PBMCs, obtained from a glioma patient whose treatment included an IDH1 peptide vaccine. The V gene is TRBV19, the J gene TRBJ1-1; D ambiguous. CDR3 nucleotides: TGTGCCAGTAGTATGGCCCGGGACACTGAAGCTTTCTTT. Its protein is CASSMARDTEAFF.